The 17 T cell receptor beta chains below come from one sample, sequenced in a study of graft-versus-host responses after intestinal transplantation. Profiling relied on immunoSEQ multiplex PCR, and the TCRdb table lists in-frame clones only, not all of them. The table shows about 15,000 clones, with approximately 32% occurring only once. The source material was alloreactive CD4+ T cells from a mixed lymphocyte reaction culture, sampled before intestinal transplant. Subset described: CFSE-low proliferating T cells sorted from roughly six-day pre-transplant mixed lymphocyte reaction (GvH or HvG direction). These receptors all stem from a human patient who received an intestinal transplant.

This rearrangement joins TRBV5-1 to TRBJ1-3; no clear D. This CDR3 spans 14 amino acids. The V and J ends lost 0 bases and 0 bases respectively, with 4 bases between them. Germline V CDR1 and CDR2: SGHRS, YFSETQ. The CDR3 protein is CASSLGGSGNTIYF. The DNA of the CDR3 is TGCGCCAGCAGCTTGGGGGGCTCTGGAAACACCATATATTTT. The variable domain in full, completed from reference TRBV5-1 and TRBJ1-3, reads KAGVTQTPRYLIKTRGQQVTLSCSPISGHRSVSWYQQTPGQGLQFLFEYFSETQRNKGNFPGRFSGRQFSNSRSEMNVSTLELGDSALYLCASSLGGSGNTIYFGEGSWLTVV.

The chain links TRBV27 to TRBJ1-1; no definite D call. The CDR3 length is 16 residues. Per the germline V gene, CDR1 is MNHEY and CDR2 is SMNVEV (reference sequence). V dropped 4 bases and J dropped 1 base, with 16 bases sitting between them. The chain's CDR3 is CASSSELPARNTEAFF. The CDR3 DNA is TGTGCCAGCAGTTCGGAACTCCCCGCTAGGAACACTGAAGCTTTCTTT.

A few counts support this clone. V is TRBV5-1 and J is TRBJ2-1, with 7 bases matching TRBD1. The germline CDR1 and CDR2 sequences are SGHRS and YFSETQ. Losses at the gene ends were 3 bases for V and 6 bases for J; bases not matched to a gene: 3. The CDR3 covers 13 residues. CDR3 coding DNA: TGCGCCAGCAGCTGGGGGACAGTCAATGAGCAGTTCTTC. Its protein is CASSWGTVNEQFF. Combining the CDR3 with reference TRBV5-1 and TRBJ2-1 gives the whole variable domain KAGVTQTPRYLIKTRGQQVTLSCSPISGHRSVSWYQQTPGQGLQFLFEYFSETQRNKGNFPGRFSGRQFSNSRSEMNVSTLELGDSALYLCASSWGTVNEQFFGPGTRLTVL.

This chain uses TRBV13 with TRBJ1-2; the D gene is possibly TRBD1 (5 bases). V shed 2 bases and J shed 5 bases, with 15 bases lying between them. The CDR3 consists of 15 residues. Germline CDR1 is PRHDT and CDR2 is FYEKMQ (reference sequence). CDR3 nucleotide sequence: TGTGCCAGCAGCTTACAGCCGACAGAGAGGTATGGCTACACCTTC. As protein: CASSLQPTERYGYTF. Based on the CDR3 plus reference TRBV13 and TRBJ1-2, the full variable domain is AAGVIQSPRHLIKEKRETATLKCYPIPRHDTVYWYQQGPGQDPQFLISFYEKMQSDKGSIPDRFSAQQFSDYHSELNMSSLELGDSALYFCASSLQPTERYGYTFGSGTRLTVV.

The chain is built from TRBV19 and TRBJ2-1, with a tentative D call TRBD2 (5 bases). The CDR3 spans 12 residues. V lost 6 bases and J lost 10, with 13 bases in between. Germline V lookup: CDR1 LNHDA, CDR2 SQIVND (reference sequence). CDR3 protein: CASRTRSGEQFF. CDR3 DNA: TGTGCCAGTAGAACACGATCGGGGGAGCAGTTCTTC.

The chain employs TRBV29-1 and TRBJ1-1; D not certain. This CDR3 contains 10 residues. Germline lookup yields CDR1 SQVTM and CDR2 ANQGSEA. Deletions cut 3 bases from V and 4 bases from J, with 3 bases between. The CDR3 region has the DNA TGCAGCGTTGAGGTCACTGAAGCTTTCTTT. This codes for CSVEVTEAFF.

Here the CDR3 reads CASSTGFSNYGYTF. The CDR3, as DNA: TGTGCCAGCAGCACAGGGTTTTCTAACTATGGCTACACCTTC. The chain employs TRBV4-2 and TRBJ1-2; a possible D gene is TRBD1 (6 bases). CDR3 size: 14 residues. Germline V gene lookup returns CDR1 LGHNA and CDR2 YNFKEQ. V lost 5 bases and J lost 0, with 10 bases in between.

This clone was recorded a few times. V and J are TRBV6-5 and TRBJ1-2, with TRBD1 matching 7 bases. Per the germline V gene, CDR1 is MNHEY and CDR2 is SVGAGI. The V segment lost 6 bases and the J segment 5 bases; nucleotides outside the gene matches: 9. The CDR3 is made up of 14 amino acids. CDR3 protein: CASRDRAVSYGYTF. CDR3 DNA sequence: TGTGCCAGCAGAGACAGGGCGGTATCTTATGGCTACACCTTC.

Note on this clone: This sequence may be a read error, since a much larger clone differs from it by one base. Other DNA sequences from this sample encode an identical CDR3 as well. This chain joins TRBV5-1 and TRBJ1-1; 8 nucleotides agree with TRBD1. Germline-derived CDR1 and CDR2 are SGHRS and YFSETQ. V dropped 0 bases and J dropped 1; count of bases not matched to a gene: 2. CDR3 length: 15 residues. The CDR3 sequence: CASSLGGTGNTEAFF. Written as DNA, the CDR3 is TGCGCCAGCAGCTTGGGAGGGACAGGGAACACTGAAGCTTTCTTT. The entire variable domain, with the rest obtained from reference TRBV5-1 and TRBJ1-1, is as follows: KAGVTQTPRYLIKTRGQQVTLSCSPISGHRSVSWYQQTPGQGLQFLFEYFSETQRNKGNFPGRFSGRQFSNSRSEMNVSTLELGDSALYLCASSLGGTGNTEAFFGQGTRLTVV.

The rearrangement links TRBV19 to TRBJ1-3, with unresolved D. The CDR3 length is 16 residues. The germline gives CDR1 LNHDA, CDR2 SQIVND (reference sequence). V shed 5 bases and J shed 0 bases, with 14 bases lying between them. The CDR3 is CASSLRGVLSGNTIYF. The CDR3 DNA follows: TGTGCCAGTAGTCTCCGTGGGGTCCTCTCTGGAAACACCATATATTTT. Supplemented by reference TRBV19 and TRBJ1-3, the full variable domain reads DGGITQSPKYLFRKEGQNVTLSCEQNLNHDAMYWYRQDPGQGLRLIYYSQIVNDFQKGDIAEGYSVSREKKESFPLTVTSAQKNPTAFYLCASSLRGVLSGNTIYFGEGSWLTVV.

The rearrangement links TRBV7-8 to TRBJ2-1, with TRBD2 matching 10 bases. This CDR3 region has 18 residues. Germline V CDR1 and CDR2: SGHVS, FQNEAQ. The V segment lost 5 bases and the J segment 5 bases; nucleotides outside the gene matches: 15. CDR3 nucleotide sequence: TGTGCCAGCAGCCTTATGGGGGTTCTAGCGGGAGTACACAATGAGCAGTTCTTC. Its protein product is CASSLMGVLAGVHNEQFF.

By its share, this clone is medium-sized (0.01 to 0.1%). This sample also contains other DNA sequences that code for the same CDR3. This sequence joins TRBV7-9 and TRBJ1-1; 12 positions agree with TRBD1. Germline V gives CDR1 SEHNR, CDR2 FQNEAQ (reference sequence). After removal of 2 bases from V and 1 base from J, the junction contained 8 bases not matched to a gene. This CDR3 has 18 residues. The CDR3 loop is CASSLSRGTGGSNTEAFF. The CDR3 nucleotides read TGTGCCAGCAGCTTAAGTAGGGGGACAGGGGGCTCGAACACTGAAGCTTTCTTT. The full variable domain, rest sourced from reference TRBV7-9 and TRBJ1-1, is DTGVSQNPRHKITKRGQNVTFRCDPISEHNRLYWYRQTLGQGPEFLTYFQNEAQLEKSRLLSDRFSAERPKGSFSTLEIQRTEQGDSAMYLCASSLSRGTGGSNTEAFFGQGTRLTVV.

The genes are TRBV2 and TRBJ2-3; 9 bases fit TRBD1. The germline V gene has CDR1 SNHLY and CDR2 FYNNEI. V lost 1 base and J lost 7; bases outside the gene matches: 6. The CDR3 runs to 15 residues. The CDR3 reads CASSEGGTGRNTQYF. Written as DNA, the CDR3 is TGTGCCAGCAGTGAAGGGGGGACAGGGAGAAATACGCAGTATTTT.

The rearrangement uses TRBV4-2 and TRBJ2-1; TRBD2 agrees at 10 bases. This CDR3 comprises 23 residues. The germline gives CDR1 LGHNA, CDR2 YNFKEQ. After removal of 3 bases from V and 0 bases from J, the junction contained 23 bases not matched to a gene. DNA for the CDR3: TGTGCCAGCAGCCATGCTATTTGGGTCCCATCTAGCGGGAGCCCGAACTCCTACAATGAGCAGTTCTTC. Its translation: CASSHAIWVPSSGSPNSYNEQFF.

The table lists this clone with a few counts. The rearrangement joins TRBV15 to TRBJ2-1; D is undetermined. V gave up 8 bases and J gave up 3 bases, with 8 bases separating them. This CDR3 contains 12 residues. Germline CDR1 is LNHNV and CDR2 is YYDKDF (reference sequence). Here the CDR3 reads CATAAGYNEQFF. The DNA of the CDR3 is TGTGCCACCGCGGCCGGCTACAATGAGCAGTTCTTC. Filled out from reference TRBV15 and TRBJ2-1, the complete variable domain reads DAMVIQNPRYQVTQFGKPVTLSCSQTLNHNVMYWYQQKSSQAPKLLFHYYDKDFNNEADTPDNFQSRRPNTSFCFLDIRSPGLGDTAMYLCATAAGYNEQFFGPGTRLTVL.

This clone appeared a few times. The chain has TRBV15 and TRBJ1-2, with 7 bases that match TRBD1. Looked up from germline, CDR1 is LNHNV and CDR2 is YYDKDF (reference sequence). The V and J ends lost 6 bases and 3 bases, in that order; junction bases with no gene match: 7. This CDR3 is built from 14 residues. DNA for the CDR3: TGTGCCACCAGTACAGACAGGGTTTACTATGGCTACACCTTC. Protein product: CATSTDRVYYGYTF. The full variable domain, in which reference TRBV15 and TRBJ1-2 provide the parts outside the CDR3, is DAMVIQNPRYQVTQFGKPVTLSCSQTLNHNVMYWYQQKSSQAPKLLFHYYDKDFNNEADTPDNFQSRRPNTSFCFLDIRSPGLGDTAMYLCATSTDRVYYGYTFGSGTRLTVV.

There are a few counts of this clone. This chain links TRBV5-1 with TRBJ1-2, with D possibly TRBD1 on 5 matching bases. V shed 0 bases and J shed 1 base, with 22 bases lying between them. The CDR3 has 19 amino acids. In germline, CDR1 is SGHRS, CDR2 YFSETQ. The CDR3 DNA follows: TGCGCCAGCAGCTTGGAATCCGGGACGGGAAGACTTGGTAACTATGGCTACACCTTC. It translates to CASSLESGTGRLGNYGYTF. Full variable domain (outside the CDR3, taken from reference TRBV5-1 and TRBJ1-2): KAGVTQTPRYLIKTRGQQVTLSCSPISGHRSVSWYQQTPGQGLQFLFEYFSETQRNKGNFPGRFSGRQFSNSRSEMNVSTLELGDSALYLCASSLESGTGRLGNYGYTFGSGTRLTVV.